This entry lists 29 T cell receptor beta chains sequenced from one sample in a study of long-term antiretroviral therapy in people with HIV. Assay version v3.0 of immunoSEQ was used, and it was run at survey level. This table comes from immunoSEQ multiplex PCR, and its TCRdb copy is limited to in-frame clones, with some not included. The sample gives about 18,000 clones, about 78% of which show up once; about 13% is in the top ten. The specimen comprised unsorted PBMCs, sampled 0.3 years after starting antiretroviral therapy. The source is a woman aged 50 to 65 with HIV.

The rearrangement uses TRBV6-5 and TRBJ1-6; D is unclear. Germline values: CDR1 MNHEY, CDR2 SVGAGI. The V end was cut by 0 bases, the J end by 6 bases, with 9 bases between. This CDR3 is 15 amino acids long. CDR3 DNA: TGTGCCAGCAGTTACTCGGGTGGAGGTAATTCACCCCTCCACTTT. It is translated as CASSYSGGGNSPLHF.

The chain couples TRBV10-3 to TRBJ2-7; D possibly matches TRBD1 or TRBD2 (6 bases each). Trimming removed 6 bases at V and 5 bases at J, with 17 bases between. The CDR3 consists of 14 residues. Germline V gene data show CDR1 as ENHRY and CDR2 as SYGVKD. This CDR3 reads CAISPQGGTDEQYF. The CDR3 nucleotides read TGTGCCATCAGCCCACAGGGAGGTACGGACGAGCAGTACTTC.

This clone was picked up one time. V is TRBV11-3 and J is TRBJ2-3, with a weak D call TRBD1 (7 bases). Germline V gene sequence: CDR1 SGHNT, CDR2 YENEEA. With 5 bases removed from V and 0 bases from J, the gap between germline ends came to 12 bases. The CDR3 runs 15 residues. In DNA form, the CDR3 reads TGTGCCAGCAGCCGACAGGGAGGAAGCACAGATACGCAGTATTTT. Translated, it gives CASSRQGGSTDTQYF.

The chain links TRBV6-5 to TRBJ1-1, with unresolved D. Germline CDR1 is MNHEY and CDR2 is SVGAGI. This CDR3 region has 15 residues. The ends were cut back, 0 bases at V and 0 bases at J, with 8 bases in the middle. The CDR3 loop is CASSYSTGVNTEAFF. The CDR3 bases are TGTGCCAGCAGTTACTCGACCGGGGTGAACACTGAAGCTTTCTTT.

The chain combines TRBV9 with TRBJ2-4, with a tentative D call TRBD1 (5 bases). The germline CDR1 and CDR2 sequences are SGDLS and YYNGEE. V lost 0 bases and J lost 1, with 14 bases in between. CDR3 length: 17 residues. The CDR3 protein is CASSVGGRDIAKNIQYF. The DNA of the CDR3 is TGTGCCAGCAGCGTAGGTGGCAGGGATATCGCCAAAAACATTCAGTACTTC. The full variable domain, with the rest looked up from reference TRBV9 and TRBJ2-4, is DSGVTQTPKHLITATGQRVTLRCSPRSGDLSVYWYQQSLDQGLQFLIQYYNGEERAKGNILERFSAQQFPDLHSELNLSSLELGDSALYFCASSVGGRDIAKNIQYFGAGTRLSVL.

This clone was picked up a small number of times. Here the CDR3 reads CAKGGSGAGELFF. CDR3 bases: TGTGCCAAGGGGGGGAGTGGGGCCGGGGAGCTGTTTTTT. The chain carries TRBV7-8 and TRBJ2-2, with D possibly matching TRBD2 (7 bases). Between the trimmed V and J ends, which lost 10 bases and 6 bases, there was a span of 15 bases. CDR3 length: 13 amino acids. In germline, CDR1 is SGHVS, CDR2 FQNEAQ. Looking up the rest from reference TRBV7-8 and TRBJ2-2 gives the full variable domain: GAGVSQSPRYKVAKRGQDVALRCDPISGHVSLFWYQQALGQGPEFLTYFQNEAQLDKSGLPSDRFFAERPEGSVSTLKIQRTQQEDSAVYLCAKGGSGAGELFFGEGSRLTVL.

The CDR3 spells CASSLGLAGASTDTQYF. The CDR3 DNA is TGTGCCAGCAGCTTAGGACTAGCGGGGGCCTCCACAGATACGCAGTATTTT. J is TRBJ2-3 and V is TRBV11-3, with TRBD2 identical over 12 bases. The length of the CDR3 is 17 residues. V shed 1 base and J 2 bases; nucleotides not matched to a gene: 4. Looked up from germline, CDR1 is SGHNT and CDR2 is YENEEA.

This clone is a singleton in its sample. The chain carries TRBV6-6 and TRBJ2-2; D may match TRBD1 or TRBD2 (5 bases each). The V gene's germline CDR1 is MNHNY and CDR2 SVGAGI (reference sequence). Trimming took 4 bases from V and 7 from J, leaving 16 bases between them. The CDR3 runs to 15 residues. The CDR3 is CASSSNSRGIGELFF. The CDR3 nucleotides read TGTGCCAGCAGTTCAAACTCGAGGGGAATCGGGGAGCTGTTTTTT.

The V call is TRBV6-1, the J call TRBJ1-1; 8 bases map to TRBD1. This CDR3 contains 15 residues. Per germline, CDR1 MNHNS and CDR2 SASEGT. The junction had 11 bases not matched to a gene; V was cut back by 7 bases and J by 4 bases. CDR3 DNA: TGTGCCAGCAACGCCGGGACAGGCACGTCCACTGAAGCTTTCTTT. Translating gives CASNAGTGTSTEAFF.

The CDR3 sequence: CASSLGTFGQPQHF. The CDR3 nucleotides are TGTGCCAGCAGCCTCGGGACCTTTGGGCAGCCCCAGCATTTT. This chain links TRBV14 with TRBJ1-5; tentatively, D is TRBD1 (5 bases). Germline V lookup: CDR1 SGHDN, CDR2 FVKESK. The CDR3 is made up of 14 amino acids. Trimming stripped 4 bases from V and 7 bases from J, with 14 bases between.

The chain couples TRBV29-1 to TRBJ1-2; no reliable D call. The germline CDR1 and CDR2 sequences are SQVTM and ANQGSEA. V lost 6 bases to trimming and J lost 4 bases, with 15 bases between them. This CDR3 contains 13 residues. CDR3 sequence: CSVVPGMGYGYTF. The CDR3 DNA reads TGCAGCGTCGTACCGGGGATGGGCTATGGCTACACCTTC.

The V call is TRBV6-5, the J call TRBJ1-2; D gene uncertain. Per the germline V gene, CDR1 is MNHEY and CDR2 is SVGAGI. Deletions cut 5 bases from V and 8 bases from J, with 12 bases between. The CDR3 totals 12 residues. The CDR3 protein is CASSPQFGGYTF. As DNA, the CDR3 is TGTGCCAGCAGTCCCCAGTTCGGGGGCTACACCTTC.

The V gene is TRBV29-1, the J gene TRBJ1-6; D remains ambiguous. V was clipped by 6 bases and J by 6 bases, with 6 bases between them. The CDR3 sequence is 11 residues long. Germline V gene lookup returns CDR1 SQVTM and CDR2 ANQGSEA. The CDR3 nucleotides are TGCAGCGTCGATCTTAATTCACCCCTCCACTTT. Translated, it gives CSVDLNSPLHF. The complete variable domain, with remaining parts taken from reference TRBV29-1 and TRBJ1-6, reads SAVISQKPSRDICQRGTSLTIQCQVDSQVTMMFWYRQQPGQSLTLIATANQGSEATYESGFVIDKFPISRPNLTFSTLTVSNMSPEDSSIYLCSVDLNSPLHFGNGTRLTVT.

The V call is TRBV11-3, the J call TRBJ2-1, with TRBD2 identical over 7 bases. V dropped 5 bases and J dropped 1; count of bases not matched to a gene: 8. CDR1 is SGHNT, CDR2 YENEEA, per germline. The CDR3 spans 16 residues. The CDR3 nucleotides read TGTGCCAGCAGCCCAGAGAGCGGGGTTTCCTACAATGAGCAGTTCTTC. Translated: CASSPESGVSYNEQFF. The variable domain in full, with the rest retrieved from reference TRBV11-3 and TRBJ2-1, is EAGVVQSPRYKIIEKKQPVAFWCNPISGHNTLYWYLQNLGQGPELLIRYENEEAVDDSQLPKDRFSAERLKGVDSTLKIQPAELGDSAVYLCASSPESGVSYNEQFFGPGTRLTVL.

This CDR3 is CASKPPSGGAETQYF. For the CDR3, the DNA is TGTGCCAGCAAGCCTCCTAGCGGGGGGGCAGAGACCCAGTACTTC. The chain couples TRBV6-5 to TRBJ2-5; 12 bases line up with TRBD2. The CDR3 runs to 15 residues. The trim removed 7 bases at V and 4 bases at J, leaving 7 bases unmatched. Germline CDR1 is MNHEY and CDR2 is SVGAGI.

The rearrangement uses TRBV11-3 and TRBJ2-3; TRBD2 matches 14 bases. The CDR3 totals 16 residues. Trimming cost V 3 bases and J 8 bases; bases outside gene matches: 7. The V gene's germline CDR1 is SGHNT and CDR2 YENEEA. CDR3 DNA sequence: TGTGCCAGCAGCTTGGGACTAGCGGGGGCGCAGGGTACGCAGTATTTT. This translates into CASSLGLAGAQGTQYF.

The V call is TRBV9, the J call TRBJ2-2; a possible D gene is TRBD1 (5 bases). V lost 0 bases and J 5 bases, leaving 14 bases between the germline ends. This CDR3 is 16 amino acids long. Looked up from germline, CDR1 is SGDLS and CDR2 is YYNGEE. The CDR3 DNA is TGTGCCAGCAGCGTAGTATCAGGGCACGGGACCGGGGAGCTGTTTTTT. Translated: CASSVVSGHGTGELFF.

V is TRBV5-6 and J is TRBJ2-1; 13 bases match TRBD2. With V trimmed by 4 bases and J by 5 bases, 3 bases remained unmatched. Germline V gene sequence: CDR1 SGHDT, CDR2 YYEEEE. This CDR3 is built from 15 residues. As DNA, the CDR3 is TGTGCCAGCAGCCCGGGACTAGCGGGGAACAATGAGCAGTTCTTC. Its translation is CASSPGLAGNNEQFF.

The rearrangement links TRBV15 to TRBJ2-3; 9 bases agree with TRBD2. V lost 3 bases, J lost 3 bases, and 10 bases stayed unmatched. Looked up from germline, CDR1 is LNHNV and CDR2 is YYDKDF (reference sequence). CDR3 length: 17 amino acids. CDR3 protein: CATSRGGSGGVTDTQYF. The DNA for the CDR3 is TGTGCCACCAGCAGGGGCGGTAGCGGGGGTGTTACAGATACGCAGTATTTT. Looking up the rest from reference TRBV15 and TRBJ2-3 gives the full variable domain: DAMVIQNPRYQVTQFGKPVTLSCSQTLNHNVMYWYQQKSSQAPKLLFHYYDKDFNNEADTPDNFQSRRPNTSFCFLDIRSPGLGDTAMYLCATSRGGSGGVTDTQYFGPGTRLTVL.

This clone appeared once. J is TRBJ2-1 and V is TRBV7-9, with D possibly TRBD2 on 5 matching bases. The CDR3 totals 11 residues. The V end was cut by 6 bases, the J end by 9 bases, with 9 bases between. The germline CDR1 and CDR2 sequences are SEHNR and FQNEAQ (reference sequence). CDR3 coding DNA: TGTGCCAGCAGTCGGGGTATTGAGCAGTTCTTC. Its protein product is CASSRGIEQFF.

This chain links TRBV4-1 with TRBJ2-5; 8 bases match TRBD1. The CDR3 covers 17 residues. Trimming took 1 base from V and 2 from J; bases not matched to a gene: 9. CDR1 and CDR2 (germline): MGHRA, YSYEKL. CDR3 bases: TGCGCCAGCAGCCAAGGAATTCGAGACAGGGGACAAGAGACCCAGTACTTC. As protein: CASSQGIRDRGQETQYF.

This clone came up once. This chain joins TRBV4-1 and TRBJ2-3; possible D gene TRBD2, 7 bases. Trimming removed 6 bases at V and 6 bases at J, with 22 bases between. The germline gives CDR1 MGHRA, CDR2 YSYEKL. The CDR3 extends over 16 amino acids. CDR3 DNA sequence: TGCGCCAGCAGGCGTGGGGGGGGGCCCGGCAAGGATACGCAGTATTTT. Protein: CASRRGGGPGKDTQYF.

This clone turned up a few times. The chain has TRBV5-1 and TRBJ2-3, with TRBD1 as a possible D gene (6 bases). This CDR3 comprises 19 residues. The germline CDR1 and CDR2 sequences are SGHRS and YFSETQ. V gave up 6 bases and J gave up 0 bases, with 26 bases separating them. In DNA form, the CDR3 reads TGCGCCAGCAACGAAGGGGGACGGTTGGCGGTTACTAGCACAGATACGCAGTATTTT. Translating it yields CASNEGGRLAVTSTDTQYF.

The chain is built from TRBV5-1 and TRBJ2-7, with TRBD2 matching 8 bases. The V gene's germline CDR1 is SGHRS and CDR2 YFSETQ. This CDR3 is 15 amino acids long. J lost 2 bases, V lost 5 bases, and 9 bases had no gene match. The CDR3 loop reads CASRYTSGQTYEQYF. CDR3 nucleotide sequence: TGCGCCAGCAGGTATACTAGCGGACAAACCTACGAGCAGTACTTC.

This clone was recorded a few times. The J gene is TRBJ1-5, the V gene TRBV15; D gene ambiguous. Germline-derived CDR1 and CDR2 are LNHNV and YYDKDF (reference sequence). Deletions cut 5 bases from V and 2 bases from J, with 10 bases between. The CDR3 runs to 14 residues. Written as DNA, the CDR3 is TGTGCCACCAGCTACGGGCTGGGCAATCAGCCCCAGCATTTT. The encoded protein is CATSYGLGNQPQHF.

The chain employs TRBV19 and TRBJ1-4; D remains ambiguous. The CDR3 has 11 amino acids. CDR1 is LNHDA and CDR2 is SQIVND in the germline V gene (reference sequence). Deletions cut 5 bases from V and 6 bases from J, with 4 bases between. The CDR3 protein is CASSEDEKLFF. Here the CDR3 DNA reads TGTGCCAGTAGTGAAGATGAAAAACTGTTTTTT.

The chain combines TRBV6-5 with TRBJ1-5; D unresolved. This CDR3 region has 15 residues. Germline V lookup: CDR1 MNHEY, CDR2 SVGAGI. Trimming stripped 7 bases from V and 2 bases from J, with 15 bases between. This CDR3 is CASTPGPLGNQPQHF. In DNA form, the CDR3 reads TGTGCCAGCACTCCCGGACCACTGGGCAATCAGCCCCAGCATTTT.

The rearrangement joins TRBV11-1 to TRBJ2-5; the match to TRBD1 covers 9 bases. This CDR3 has 15 amino acids. With 5 bases clipped from V and 4 bases from J, the junction kept 8 bases outside the gene matches. The germline gives CDR1 SGHAT, CDR2 FQDESV (reference sequence). Here the CDR3 reads CASSLPGQGIETQYF. The CDR3 DNA reads TGTGCCAGCAGCCTCCCGGGACAGGGTATAGAGACCCAGTACTTC.

The chain joins TRBV7-9 to TRBJ2-5, with D perhaps matching TRBD2 (6 bases). Between the trimmed V and J ends, which lost 8 bases and 3 bases, there was a span of 16 bases. The CDR3 has 14 residues. Germline V lookup: CDR1 SEHNR, CDR2 FQNEAQ (reference sequence). The CDR3 coding sequence is TGTGCCAGCTCCAAGTATGGAGGGGAAGAGACCCAGTACTTC. Residues: CASSKYGGEETQYF.